This TCR beta chain was retrieved from a study of cytomegalovirus exposure and HLA in healthy donors (dated by TCRdb to the late 2010s). As for the study more broadly: According to an earlier analysis of 587 of the donors, about 170 million T cells yielded some 110 million unique TCR beta sequences and 276 Gb of sequence data. In a later genetic analysis, genome-wide SNP genotypes for about 55% of the 666 donors were used, and that subset was treated as a discovery cohort. Rather than drawing on any new phenotypic data, the later analysis identified candidate immune exposures from TCR beta sequences and the way those sequences occurred across donors. All discovery cohort repertoires had been generated using a single sequencing platform. The study was designed to test whether signatures of past pathogen exposure could be identified by cataloging public T cell receptors. Besides the first cohort of some 670 subjects, a separate validation cohort made up of 120 or so different subjects was used. The study combined high-throughput TCR immunosequencing, statistical association of individual TCRs with disease status, and machine learning to predict cytomegalovirus infection status. A later analysis re-analyzed previously published TCR beta repertoires from roughly 690 donors and added high-resolution HLA genotyping to study TCR occurrence patterns. Of the roughly 410 genotyped donors, less than 90% were placed in the genetic ancestry cluster associated with self-reported Caucasian donors. Among roughly 400 genotyped donors of the cohort, an average of roughly 230,000 unique TCR beta nucleotide sequences was sequenced per donor, of which roughly 18% were non-productive. Roughly 300 gigabases of sequencing data and approximately 85 million unique TCR sequences were included in an early release covering around 650 HLA-typed donors. The T cell repertoires of 670 or so subjects were profiled by immunosequencing and related to cytomegalovirus serostatus. The number of typed donors differed by locus: about 620-640 for A, B, C, DRB1 and DQB1; approximately 530 for DQA1; roughly 600 for DPA1; and approximately 450 for DPB1. A few DR-DQ haplotypes were treated as single units for association and clustering because of strong linkage in the cohort. To decide whether each TCR beta V gene segment behaved as functional or pseudogenic, an earlier analysis of approximately 590 of the donors relied on high-throughput TCR beta sequencing. Donor age, sex, ethnicity and CMV serostatus were collected together with the repertoire data. HLA typing covered class I and class II loci at four-digit resolution. The paper as a whole reports these results and caveats: Because counts were too low, seventeen rarely observed V segments, including chromosome 9 orphons, were excluded from the earlier analysis of some 540 of the donors. When HLA alleles, especially DR and DQ, strongly co-occurred, attributing TCR associations to individual alleles was difficult. While some public TCRs were present in many individuals, most TCR sequences turned up only very rarely across donors. Compared with equally common non-associated chains, HLA-associated TCR beta chains in a later analysis were more clonally expanded and had lower generation probabilities. In both the original and validation cohorts, the classifier was reported to diagnose cytomegalovirus status with high specificity and sensitivity. Roughly uniform sequencing depth across donors was assumed in presence/absence analyses, although this assumption may not hold. In a later analysis, some 18,000 TCR beta sequences were associated with specific HLA alleles at a false discovery rate of 0.05. In an earlier analysis of 587 of the donors, most TCR beta V segments appeared in productive rearrangements about 87% or about 30% of the time, broadly matching IMGT annotations. A further reported finding was that TCR beta sequences accurately predicted the HLA-A and HLA-B alleles for most subjects in the first cohort. Correlated functional status among segregating V segments might reflect linkage disequilibrium, but an unknown experimental factor could not be ruled out. Only TCR beta chains were sequenced in this cohort, and the absence of alpha or paired-chain data limited detectable features. Because HLA typing was missing for some donors at each locus, association tests included only the typed subset. A later analysis found that most CMV-associated TCR beta chains appeared HLA-restricted, with HLA associations seemingly driven largely by CMV exposure. CMV serostatus was the only immune exposure information available for the cohort. The sequencing pipeline was judged likely to have produced a cluster of highly shared sequence variants as a technical artifact. The study gave a list of about 170 TCR beta chains associated with cytomegalovirus. A later genetic analysis associated a missense DCLRE1C variant with V-gene and J-gene trimming of TCR beta chains, and an independent cohort replicated the association. The 87-base-pair reads could not distinguish some IMGT-functional V segments, including TRBV6-2 and TRBV6-3, so those segments were excluded. A few of the identified cytomegalovirus-associated TCR beta chains were confirmed in vitro to be specific for cytomegalovirus antigens. Several of the top co-occurrence clusters appeared to be linked to parvovirus B19, influenza, CMV and Epstein-Barr virus, according to a later analysis. A later analysis found that TCR association rates varied across HLA loci, with DRB1 alleles showing the most associated TCRs and HLA-C alleles the fewest. The authors suggested that the approach could potentially be extended to other disease states and immunological phenotypes. A later genetic analysis reported fewer N-insertions in productive TCRs among donors in an Asian-associated ancestry cluster than the roughly 670-donor mean.

CDR1 and CDR2 are drawn from the germline V gene: SNHLY, FYNNEI. The junction shows trimming of 1 base on V and 2 bases on J, plus 12 bases between the germline ends. The CDR3 measures 16 amino acids from cysteine to phenylalanine. Only the CDR3 part of the read is kept: 48 bases, read in frame from the first base. Receptor amplification or capture employed the immunoSEQ multiplex PCR assay. A mixture of 60 forward primers for TCR Vbeta segments and 13 reverse primers for TCR Jbeta segments was used in the multiplex PCR. A multiplex PCR assay on genomic DNA amplified the CDR3 region of rearranged TCR beta genes. The Illumina HiSeq System was used to sequence the amplified TCR beta libraries as 87-base-pair reads. In the authors' own workflow: A later analysis tallied around 82 million unique TCR beta chains across the 700 or so repertoires, and 10 million to 11 million of those chains were shared by two or more donors. Raw reads were error-corrected and collapsed into unique sequences with a nearest-neighbor algorithm that merged closely related sequences to remove PCR and sequencing errors. Alignment of CDR3 sequences to IMGT reference sequences was used to assign V, D and J gene segments. For a sequence to be retained, at least a six-nucleotide match to both a V gene segment and a J gene segment was required. Rearrangements were classified as productive when the CDR3 lacked stop codons and remained in frame with V and J, and all other rearrangements were classified as non-productive. Following IMGT convention, CDR3 was defined as the stretch from the second conserved V-encoded cysteine up to the conserved J-encoded phenylalanine. In an earlier analysis of more than 550 of the donors, sequences lacking an unambiguous match to a single V gene segment were excluded. An earlier analysis of 587 of the donors called V segments functional above 56.7% productive rearrangements and segregating when the between-donor standard deviation exceeded 5%. To diagnose cytomegalovirus status from the catalog of TCR beta chain sequences, a statistical classification framework was built. In a later analysis, V and J genes were assigned by comparing TCR nucleotide sequences against IMGT/GENE-DB human TR gene sequences. In a later analysis, CDR3 sequences and most-parsimonious VDJ recombination scenarios were assigned using the TCRdist pipeline. In a later analysis, each TCR beta chain was defined by its CDR3 amino acid sequence together with its V-gene family, and reads without a unique V-gene family were excluded. A later analysis removed 550 to 700 highly shared, low-generation-probability nucleotide sequences to deal with suspected cross-contamination and a sequencing artifact. In a later analysis, a clonal expansion index was calculated for each public chain from normalized within-repertoire ranks of inferred template counts. A later analysis computed generation probabilities with a VDJ recombination model fitted to out-of-frame rearrangements, and checked the results against IGoR. Hypergeometric tests were used in a later analysis to score TCR-TCR, TCR-HLA and TCR-CMV co-occurrence, with a repertoire-size bias correction applied to the TCR pairs. In a later analysis, false discovery rates were estimated by permuting HLA or CMV assignments 20 times. In a later analysis, co-occurring TCRs were grouped with DBSCAN, and TCRdist sequence similarity was added when clustering was performed within HLA-allele-positive subsets. Co-occurrence clustering excluded repertoires with fewer than 30,000 or more than 120,000 public chains, plus five with anomalous nucleotide sharing. The immuneACCESS repertoire file appears here via TCRdb, limited to in-frame rearrangements. These files lack a portion of the clones; in checked studies, under half of the deficit traces to unresolved V genes, and the cause of the others is not known. That table supplies the V and J calls and clone size; D and trimming were determined from the DNA. The sample includes about 110,000 clones, with 50% to 70% observed a single time. 3% to 4.5% of the sample goes to the ten largest clones.

A note on this clone: Its antigen is unknown. Base qualities are not recorded, but no much larger clone differs from it by a single base.

The cohort comprised some 700 healthy bone marrow donors. At the time of sampling, all cohort members were nominally healthy, though unrecorded immune exposures were likely present. The donor was CMV seropositive and was included in the group of 250 to 300 seropositive cohort members. A peripheral blood sample was provided by each donor, and peripheral blood mononuclear cells were used for TCR beta sequencing. The Qiagen DNeasy Blood Extraction Kit was used to extract genomic DNA from the blood cell samples. The specimen was PBMCs. This sequence was found in a man aged 25 to 40 in good health and CMV-seropositive. The rearranged segments are TRBV2 and TRBJ2-1, with the D gene uncertain. The CDR3: CASSEVSHGAYNEQFF. The DNA sequence reads TGTGCCAGCAGTGAAGTCTCACATGGAGCCTACAATGAGCAGTTCTTC.